Listed here are 30 T cell receptor beta chains from one sample, sequenced in a study of blood T cell repertoires in COVID-19. This table comes from immunoSEQ multiplex PCR, and its TCRdb copy is limited to in-frame clones, with some not included. The sample comprises 150,000 or so clones, roughly 88% of which are singletons, and over 8% rests with the top ten. Specimen: peripheral blood. All receptors come from a woman in her 50s with acute or convalescent COVID-19.

The rearrangement uses TRBV7-3 and TRBJ2-3; no clear D gene. V shed 5 bases and J shed 0 bases, with 3 bases lying between them. The CDR3 sequence is 12 residues long. Per the germline V gene, CDR1 is SGHTA and CDR2 is FQGTGA. Here the CDR3 reads CASSLSTDTQYF. The CDR3 bases are TGTGCCAGCAGCCTGAGCACAGATACGCAGTATTTT.

This CDR3 reads CASSVGPTATNEKLFF. As DNA, the CDR3 is TGTGCCAGCAGCGTAGGGCCGACTGCAACTAATGAAAAACTGTTTTTT. The gene calls are TRBV9 and TRBJ1-4, with D uncertain. V lost 0 bases and J lost 0, with 9 bases in between. The germline V gene has CDR1 SGDLS and CDR2 YYNGEE. There are 16 residues in the CDR3.

The chain uses TRBV5-1 and TRBJ2-2; perhaps TRBD2 as D (5 bases). The germline V and J ends were trimmed by 4 bases and 7 bases, with 11 bases remaining between them. This CDR3 has 13 residues. CDR1 and CDR2 from the germline V gene are SGHRS and YFSETQ. CDR3 in amino acids: CASSLRENGELFF. In DNA form, the CDR3 reads TGCGCCAGCAGCCTGAGGGAAAACGGGGAGCTGTTTTTT. The full variable domain, with the rest looked up from reference TRBV5-1 and TRBJ2-2, is KAGVTQTPRYLIKTRGQQVTLSCSPISGHRSVSWYQQTPGQGLQFLFEYFSETQRNKGNFPGRFSGRQFSNSRSEMNVSTLELGDSALYLCASSLRENGELFFGEGSRLTVL.

This clone turned up a few times. This sequence joins TRBV5-1 and TRBJ2-3, with TRBD1 matching 8 bases. Germline CDR1 SGHRS, CDR2 YFSETQ. The CDR3 consists of 15 residues. V dropped 7 bases and J dropped 4; count of bases not matched to a gene: 11. The CDR3 loop is CASGDRAGGSDTQYF. The CDR3 nucleotides are TGCGCCAGCGGCGACCGGGCAGGGGGCTCAGATACGCAGTATTTT.

This sequence joins TRBV6-2 or TRBV6-3 and TRBJ2-3; D perhaps matches TRBD1 (5 bases). Germline loops: CDR1 MNHEY, CDR2 SVGEGT. The CDR3 consists of 13 residues. V was pared by 5 bases and J by 8 bases, with 14 bases between. CDR3 sequence: CASSATEPSTQYF. DNA for the CDR3: TGTGCCAGCAGTGCGACAGAGCCCTCTACGCAGTATTTT.

This chain joins TRBV2 and TRBJ1-5; D may be TRBD1 (6 bases). This CDR3 contains 14 residues. Per germline, CDR1 SNHLY and CDR2 FYNNEI. V lost 5 bases, J lost 5 bases, and 13 bases lay in between. CDR3 in amino acids: CASSWEGGHQPQHF. Here the CDR3 DNA reads TGTGCCAGCAGTTGGGAGGGGGGGCATCAGCCCCAGCATTTT.

The chain joins TRBV6-5 to TRBJ2-7; no firm D call. This CDR3 has 14 residues. CDR1 is MNHEY, CDR2 SVGAGI, per germline. The V gene lost 0 bases and the J gene lost 6 bases, with 12 bases spanning the gap. The DNA of the CDR3 is TGTGCCAGCAGTTACTCGGTTTTTTCGGGCGAGCAGTACTTC. It translates to CASSYSVFSGEQYF.

This chain links TRBV5-1 with TRBJ1-2; D uncertain. Trimming took off 0 bases at V and 4 bases at J, with 13 bases between the two ends. The CDR3 is made up of 15 amino acids. CDR1 and CDR2 from the germline V gene are SGHRS and YFSETQ. The CDR3 region has the DNA TGCGCCAGCAGCTTGGATACGGGTATAGCCTATGGCTACACCTTC. This encodes CASSLDTGIAYGYTF.

The rearrangement joins TRBV6-5 to TRBJ1-6; D remains unclear. The germline V gene encodes CDR1 MNHEY and CDR2 SVGAGI. Trimming pared 5 bases from V and 11 bases from J, leaving 19 bases between. The CDR3 runs to 15 residues. The CDR3 here is CASSRAGSEVAPLHF. CDR3 bases: TGTGCCAGCAGTAGAGCGGGGTCTGAGGTGGCACCCCTCCACTTT.

The V gene is TRBV28, the J gene TRBJ2-2; 8 bases line up with TRBD1. Per the germline V gene, CDR1 is MDHEN and CDR2 is SYDVKM. Germline trimming cut 7 bases from V and 2 bases from J; bases unmatched to any gene: 6. This CDR3 region has 15 residues. The CDR3, as DNA: TGTGCCAGCACAACAGGGGGTCTTAACACCGGGGAGCTGTTTTTT. Residues: CASTTGGLNTGELFF. The variable domain in full, completed from reference TRBV28 and TRBJ2-2, reads DVKVTQSSRYLVKRTGEKVFLECVQDMDHENMFWYRQDPGLGLRLIYFSYDVKMKEKGDIPEGYSVSREKKERFSLILESASTNQTSMYLCASTTGGLNTGELFFGEGSRLTVL.

V is TRBV5-5 and J is TRBJ2-5; D is perhaps TRBD1 (7 bases). This CDR3 has 16 residues. V gave up 0 bases and J gave up 2 bases, with 14 bases separating them. Germline-derived CDR1 and CDR2 are SGHKS and YYEKEE (reference sequence). CDR3 in DNA: TGTGCCAGCAGCTTGGCCGTAGCAGGGGGGCAAGAGACCCAGTACTTC. Translated, it gives CASSLAVAGGQETQYF.

Only one count was recorded for this clone. This sequence joins TRBV6-5 and TRBJ2-1; 14 bases map to TRBD2. The germline CDR1 and CDR2 sequences are MNHEY and SVGAGI. This CDR3 has 14 residues. V trimming: 7 bases; J trimming: 8 bases; junction bases outside the gene matches: 4. The CDR3 nucleotides are TGTGCCAGCATCGGGACTAGCGGGAGCTATGAGCAGTTCTTC. Amino acid sequence: CASIGTSGSYEQFF.

The rearrangement links TRBV27 to TRBJ2-7; D perhaps matches TRBD1 (5 bases). Germline lookup yields CDR1 MNHEY and CDR2 SMNVEV (reference sequence). V was shortened by 8 bases and J by 2 bases, with 19 bases between the two germline ends. The CDR3 extends over 15 amino acids. The CDR3 region is CASGRTRKGTYEQYF. The CDR3 nucleotides are TGTGCCAGCGGACGTACCAGGAAGGGGACCTACGAGCAGTACTTC.

The chain has TRBV7-3 and TRBJ2-3, with TRBD1 as a possible D gene (8 bases). Germline CDR1 and CDR2: SGHTA and FQGTGA. V lost 4 bases and J 4 bases, leaving 21 bases between the germline ends. The CDR3 runs 17 residues. Here the CDR3 DNA reads TGTGCCAGCAGCTACAAACCGGGACAGGCGGGGGCAGATACGCAGTATTTT. Translated, it gives CASSYKPGQAGADTQYF.

The rearrangement links TRBV20-1 to TRBJ1-1; 7 nucleotides align to TRBD1. Germline V gene data show CDR1 as DFQATT and CDR2 as SNEGSKA (reference sequence). The ends lost 3 bases at V and 5 bases at J; junction bases unmatched: 3. The CDR3 is made up of 12 amino acids. The CDR3 sequence: CSASHRGTEAFF. The CDR3 region has the DNA TGCAGTGCTAGTCACAGGGGAACTGAAGCTTTCTTT.

This chain links TRBV5-6 with TRBJ2-3; 9 bases map to TRBD2. The CDR3 runs to 18 residues. In germline, CDR1 is SGHDT, CDR2 YYEEEE. With V trimmed by 4 bases and J by 2 bases, 14 bases remained unmatched. CDR3 residues: CASSLKRDSGSYTDTQYF. The CDR3 coding sequence is TGTGCCAGCAGCCTCAAGAGGGATAGCGGGAGTTACACAGATACGCAGTATTTT.

The chain uses TRBV29-1 and TRBJ1-2; 7 bases match TRBD1. V shed 3 bases and J 4 bases; nucleotides not matched to a gene: 5. This CDR3 spans 13 amino acids. Germline CDR1 SQVTM, CDR2 ANQGSEA. CDR3 sequence: CSVEDRSIYGYTF. In nucleotides, the CDR3 is TGCAGCGTTGAGGACAGGTCCATCTATGGCTACACCTTC.

The V call is TRBV20-1, the J call TRBJ2-7, with unresolved D. The CDR3 consists of 11 residues. V was clipped by 6 bases and J by 6 bases, with 12 bases between them. Germline values: CDR1 DFQATT, CDR2 SNEGSKA (reference sequence). CDR3 amino acids: CSALEAREQYF. DNA for the CDR3: TGCAGTGCGCTGGAAGCGCGCGAGCAGTACTTC.

The V and J genes are TRBV29-1 and TRBJ1-2; 9 positions agree with TRBD1. The CDR3 spans 12 residues. Losses at the gene ends were 6 bases for V and 5 bases for J; bases not matched to a gene: 4. Germline loops: CDR1 SQVTM, CDR2 ANQGSEA. For the CDR3, the DNA is TGCAGCGTCGACAGGGGGGCGTATGGCTACACCTTC. It is translated as CSVDRGAYGYTF.

The CDR3 loop reads CASSWGQGARSPLHF. Here the CDR3 DNA reads TGTGCCAGCAGCTGGGGCCAGGGGGCGCGTTCACCCCTCCACTTT. V usage is TRBV6-5 and J usage is TRBJ1-6; 8 bases fit TRBD1. Trimming took 6 bases from V and 9 from J; bases not matched to a gene: 10. CDR3 length: 15 residues. Germline V gives CDR1 MNHEY, CDR2 SVGAGI.

The chain carries TRBV21-1 and TRBJ1-4. TRBV21-1 is a known pseudogene. The CDR3 contains 16 residues. In nucleotides, the CDR3 is TGTGCCAGCAGCAAATGGGAGGGCTTGACTAATGAAAAACTGTTTTTT. Translated: CASSKWEGLTNEKLFF.

The chain recombines TRBV7-3 with TRBJ2-3; D is ambiguous. Trimming left V 5 bases short and J 2 bases short, with 14 bases between. From germline, CDR1 is SGHTA and CDR2 FQGTGA. The length of the CDR3 is 15 residues. CDR3 DNA: TGTGCCAGCAGCCTACGCGGAATGGACACAGATACGCAGTATTTT. Translated, it gives CASSLRGMDTDTQYF.

V is TRBV11-3 and J is TRBJ2-7, with 10 bases fitting TRBD1. The trim removed 4 bases at V and 4 bases at J, leaving 1 base unmatched. CDR1 SGHNT and CDR2 YENEEA come from the germline V gene. This CDR3 comprises 13 residues. The CDR3 reads CASSSGQGYEQYF. The DNA for the CDR3 is TGTGCCAGCAGCTCGGGACAGGGGTACGAGCAGTACTTC. The variable domain in full, completed from reference TRBV11-3 and TRBJ2-7, reads EAGVVQSPRYKIIEKKQPVAFWCNPISGHNTLYWYLQNLGQGPELLIRYENEEAVDDSQLPKDRFSAERLKGVDSTLKIQPAELGDSAVYLCASSSGQGYEQYFGPGTRLTVT.

V gene TRBV11-3 combines with J gene TRBJ2-3, with TRBD2 identical over 9 bases. Germline assignment: CDR1 SGHNT and CDR2 YENEEA. This CDR3 region has 17 residues. With 1 base clipped from V and 1 base from J, the junction kept 6 bases outside the gene matches. CDR3 bases: TGTGCCAGCAGCTTAGGATCGACTAGCGGTGGCACAGATACGCAGTATTTT. Its protein is CASSLGSTSGGTDTQYF.

V is TRBV7-8 and J is TRBJ2-7; 7 bases agree with TRBD1. Germline V gene sequence: CDR1 SGHVS, CDR2 FQNEAQ. V trimming: 4 bases; J trimming: 4 bases; junction bases outside the gene matches: 4. The CDR3 runs to 13 residues. CDR3 coding DNA: TGTGCCAGCAGCTGGGGACAGCGATACGAGCAGTACTTC. It encodes CASSWGQRYEQYF.

The genes are TRBV19 and TRBJ1-6; TRBD1 aligns across 10 bases. Germline V gives CDR1 LNHDA, CDR2 SQIVND (reference sequence). Losses at the gene ends were 6 bases for V and 11 bases for J; bases not matched to a gene: 16. The CDR3 spans 17 residues. The CDR3 DNA reads as TGTGCCAGTAGCCTTCCCGACCGGGACAGGGGCATTACACCCCTCCACTTT. Its protein is CASSLPDRDRGITPLHF.

This chain joins TRBV2 and TRBJ2-1, with 7 positions matching TRBD1. V lost 7 bases to trimming and J lost 4 bases; unmatched junction nucleotides: 7. The CDR3 covers 14 residues. Germline V gives CDR1 SNHLY, CDR2 FYNNEI. CDR3 nucleotide sequence: TGTGCCAGCACGGCGACAGGGACGTACAATGAGCAGTTCTTC. This gives the protein CASTATGTYNEQFF. The whole variable domain, filled in from reference TRBV2 and TRBJ2-1, reads EPEVTQTPSHQVTQMGQEVILRCVPISNHLYFYWYRQILGQKVEFLVSFYNNEISEKSEIFDDQFSVERPDGSNFTLKIRSTKLEDSAMYFCASTATGTYNEQFFGPGTRLTVL.

This clone has only a few counts. CDR3 sequence (DNA): TGTGCCAGCAGCTTAGGGGCACCCTACGAGCAGTACTTC. Protein sequence: CASSLGAPYEQYF. The V gene is TRBV7-2, the J gene TRBJ2-7; the D is unclear. CDR1 is SGHTA and CDR2 is FQGNSA in the germline V gene. The germline V and J ends were trimmed by 1 base and 2 bases, with 6 bases remaining between them. The CDR3 extends over 13 amino acids.

V and J are TRBV6-5 and TRBJ2-2; TRBD1 might be the D (6 bases). CDR3 length equals 14 residues. V was clipped by 0 bases and J by 4 bases, with 6 bases between them. CDR1 is MNHEY and CDR2 is SVGAGI in the germline V gene. CDR3 region: CASSYSGATGELFF. The CDR3 coding sequence is TGTGCCAGCAGTTACTCGGGGGCCACCGGGGAGCTGTTTTTT.

V is TRBV5-6 and J is TRBJ1-5, with D possibly TRBD1 on 6 matching bases. Between the trimmed V and J ends, which lost 4 bases and 4 bases, there was a span of 9 bases. There are 13 residues in the CDR3. CDR1 and CDR2 from the germline V gene are SGHDT and YYEEEE. The chain's CDR3 is CASSTTGNQPQHF. Here the CDR3 DNA reads TGTGCCAGCAGCACCACAGGGAATCAGCCCCAGCATTTT.